Reported below is one TCR beta chain. What it recognizes is unknown. The entry originates in a study of vaccination and CD4 T cells after COVID-19. Study-wide context: The interval from dose two to post-vaccine sampling had a median of roughly 70 days, and it ranged from 14 to 241. In culture, cells were exposed to overlapping spike peptides from SARS-CoV-2, HCoV-NL63, HCoV-OC43 and HCoV-229E.

The treatment: approximately 9-day PBMC culture with coronavirus spike peptide pools or control peptides (ViraFEST assay). This CDR3 has 16 residues. V shed 3 bases, J shed 7 bases, and the junction held 9 bases outside the gene matches. Germline V gene data show CDR1 as LNHNV and CDR2 as YYDKDF (reference sequence). With the Oncomine TCR Beta short-read assay, DNA from cultured CD4+ T cells was sequenced. MiXCR, run by TCRdb on the PCR reads, gives a single entry per CDR3 protein. The sample carries about 13,000 distinct CDR3 sequences, roughly four fifths recorded once. Sequenced material: CD4+ T cells from blood, cultured in vitro, taken after SARS-CoV-2 vaccination. This clonotype originated in a human donor who received a COVID-19 vaccine. The chain has TRBV15 and TRBJ1-4; 9 bases fit TRBD1. The CDR3 loop is CATSSERDRVGEKLFF. The CDR3 DNA is TGTGCCACCAGCAGCGAAAGGGACAGGGTGGGTGAAAAACTGTTTTTT.